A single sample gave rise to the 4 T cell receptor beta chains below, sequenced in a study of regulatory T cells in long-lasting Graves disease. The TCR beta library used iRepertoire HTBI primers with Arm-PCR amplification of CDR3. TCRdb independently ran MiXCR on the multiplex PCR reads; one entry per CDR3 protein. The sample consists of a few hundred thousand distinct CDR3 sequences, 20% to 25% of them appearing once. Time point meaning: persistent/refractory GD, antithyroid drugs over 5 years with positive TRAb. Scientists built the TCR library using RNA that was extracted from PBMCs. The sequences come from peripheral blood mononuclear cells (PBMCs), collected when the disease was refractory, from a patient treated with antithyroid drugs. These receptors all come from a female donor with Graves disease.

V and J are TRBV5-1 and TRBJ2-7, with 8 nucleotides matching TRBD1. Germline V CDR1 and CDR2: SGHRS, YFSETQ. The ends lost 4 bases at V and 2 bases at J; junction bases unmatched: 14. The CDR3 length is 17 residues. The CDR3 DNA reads TGCGCCAGCAGCCCCTCGTGGACAGGGTTTTACGCCTACGAGCAGTACTTC. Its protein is CASSPSWTGFYAYEQYF.

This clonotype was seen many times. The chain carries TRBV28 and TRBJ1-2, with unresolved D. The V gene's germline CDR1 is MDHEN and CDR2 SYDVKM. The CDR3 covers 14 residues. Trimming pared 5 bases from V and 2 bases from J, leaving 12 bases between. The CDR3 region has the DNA TGTGCCAGCAGTGCCCCAACAGAGAACTATGGCTACACCTTC. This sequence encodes CASSAPTENYGYTF.

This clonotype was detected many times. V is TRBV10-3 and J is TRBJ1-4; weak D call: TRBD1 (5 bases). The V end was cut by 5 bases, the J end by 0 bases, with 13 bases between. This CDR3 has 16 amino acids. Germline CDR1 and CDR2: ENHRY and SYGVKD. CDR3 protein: CAISPGTLTTNEKLFF. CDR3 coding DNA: TGTGCCATCAGTCCCGGGACGCTTACAACTAATGAAAAACTGTTTTTT.

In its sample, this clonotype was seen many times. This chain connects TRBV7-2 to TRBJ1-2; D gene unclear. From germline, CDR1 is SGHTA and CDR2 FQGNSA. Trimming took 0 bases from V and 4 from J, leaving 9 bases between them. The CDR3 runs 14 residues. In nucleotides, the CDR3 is TGTGCCAGCAGCTTAGCAGGACGGGCCTATGGCTACACCTTC. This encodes CASSLAGRAYGYTF.